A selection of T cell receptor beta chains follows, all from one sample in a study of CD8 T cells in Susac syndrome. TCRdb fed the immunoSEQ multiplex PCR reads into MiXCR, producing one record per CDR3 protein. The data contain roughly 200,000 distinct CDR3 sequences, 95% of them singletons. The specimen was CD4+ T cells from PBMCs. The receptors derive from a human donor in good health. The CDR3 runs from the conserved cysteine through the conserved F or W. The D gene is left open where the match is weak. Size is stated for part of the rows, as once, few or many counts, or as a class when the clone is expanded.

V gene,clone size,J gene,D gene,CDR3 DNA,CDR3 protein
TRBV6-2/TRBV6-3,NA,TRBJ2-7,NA,TGTGCCACCGACCCCGGGACCCACTACGAGCAGTACTTC,CATDPGTHYEQYF
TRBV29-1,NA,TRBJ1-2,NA,TGCAGCGGACTAGGGGACTCCTATGGCTACACCTTC,CSGLGDSYGYTF
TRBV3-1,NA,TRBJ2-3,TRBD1,TGTGCCAGCACCGGGACAGGTTGGAAAGATACGCAGTATTTT,CASTGTGWKDTQYF
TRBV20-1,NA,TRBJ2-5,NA,TGCAGTGCCCTGGACTCCCCGGGGTCGTACCAAGAGACCCAGTACTTC,CSALDSPGSYQETQYF
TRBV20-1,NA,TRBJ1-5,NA,TGCAGTGCTGTTCGGGGGGGTAATCAGCCCCAGCATTTT,CSAVRGGNQPQHF
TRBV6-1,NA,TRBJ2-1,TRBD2,TGTGCCAGCAGTGATAGGACTAGCGGGAGGTCTGGTGAGCAGTTCTTC,CASSDRTSGRSGEQFF
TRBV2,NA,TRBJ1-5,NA,TGTGCCAGCAGTGAAGGCATATATCAGCCCCAGCATTTT,CASSEGIYQPQHF
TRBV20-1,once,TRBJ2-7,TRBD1,TGCAGTGCTAGTTACAGGGGGCTCTACGAGCAGTACTTC,CSASYRGLYEQYF
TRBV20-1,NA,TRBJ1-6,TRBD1,TGCAGTGCTCCCCGACGAGGGGGCGCGCAGAATTCACCCCTCCACTTT,CSAPRRGGAQNSPLHF
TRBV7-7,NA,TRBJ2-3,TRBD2,TGTGCTAGCAGCGATATAGCGGGGTCACCAGATACGCAGTATTTT,CASSDIAGSPDTQYF
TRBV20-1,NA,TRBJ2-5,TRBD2,TGCAGTGTCCCGCGCCTAGCGGGAGGGTGGGGAGAGACCCAGTACTTC,CSVPRLAGGWGETQYF
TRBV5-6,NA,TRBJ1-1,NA,TGTGCCAGCAGCTTGGTCAGAACTGAAGCTTTCTTT,CASSLVRTEAFF
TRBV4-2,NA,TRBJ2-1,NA,TGTGCCAGCAGCCAAGCGGGCGTACCCTCCTACAATGAGCAGTTCTTC,CASSQAGVPSYNEQFF
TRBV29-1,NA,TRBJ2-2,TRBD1,TGCAGCGTTGAGGACAGGGAATGGACCGGGGAGCTGTTTTTT,CSVEDREWTGELFF
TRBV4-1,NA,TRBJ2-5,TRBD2,TGCGCCAGCAGCTACCCAGCGGGAGGGGAGCAAGAGACCCAGTACTTC,CASSYPAGGEQETQYF
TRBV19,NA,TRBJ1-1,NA,TGTGCCAGTAGTCTCAGGGACGGGTTGGTACGGACTGAAGCTTTCTTT,CASSLRDGLVRTEAFF
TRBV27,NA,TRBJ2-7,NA,TGTGCCAGCAGTTTAGGGAGCCTTGCTCTTTACGAGCAGTACTTC,CASSLGSLALYEQYF